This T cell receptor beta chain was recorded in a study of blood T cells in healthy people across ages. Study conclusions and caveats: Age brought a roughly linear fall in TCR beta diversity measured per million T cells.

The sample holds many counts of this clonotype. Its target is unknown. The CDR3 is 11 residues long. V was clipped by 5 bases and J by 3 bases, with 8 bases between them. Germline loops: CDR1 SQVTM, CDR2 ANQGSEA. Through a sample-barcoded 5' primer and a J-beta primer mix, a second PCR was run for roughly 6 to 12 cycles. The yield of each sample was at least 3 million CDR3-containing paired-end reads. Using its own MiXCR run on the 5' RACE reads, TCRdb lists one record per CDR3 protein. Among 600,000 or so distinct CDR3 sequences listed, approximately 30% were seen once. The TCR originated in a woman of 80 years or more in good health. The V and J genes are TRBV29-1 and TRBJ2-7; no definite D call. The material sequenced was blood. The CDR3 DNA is TGCAGCGTTAAGACAATCTACGAGCAGTACTTC. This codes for CSVKTIYEQYF.